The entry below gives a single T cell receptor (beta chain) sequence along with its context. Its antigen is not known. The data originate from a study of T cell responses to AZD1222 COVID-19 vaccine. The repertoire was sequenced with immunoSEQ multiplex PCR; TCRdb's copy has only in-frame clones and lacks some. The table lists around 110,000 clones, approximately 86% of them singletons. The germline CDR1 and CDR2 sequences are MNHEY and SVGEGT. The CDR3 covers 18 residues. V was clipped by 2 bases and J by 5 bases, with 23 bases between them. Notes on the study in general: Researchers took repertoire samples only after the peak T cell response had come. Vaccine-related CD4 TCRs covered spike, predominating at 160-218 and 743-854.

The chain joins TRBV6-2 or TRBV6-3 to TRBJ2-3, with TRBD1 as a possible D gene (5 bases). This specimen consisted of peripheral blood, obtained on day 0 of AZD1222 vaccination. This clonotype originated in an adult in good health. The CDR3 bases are TGTGCCAGCAGTTACCGGCCAGGGATTTCACACGTCAGAGATACGCAGTATTTT. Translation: CASSYRPGISHVRDTQYF.